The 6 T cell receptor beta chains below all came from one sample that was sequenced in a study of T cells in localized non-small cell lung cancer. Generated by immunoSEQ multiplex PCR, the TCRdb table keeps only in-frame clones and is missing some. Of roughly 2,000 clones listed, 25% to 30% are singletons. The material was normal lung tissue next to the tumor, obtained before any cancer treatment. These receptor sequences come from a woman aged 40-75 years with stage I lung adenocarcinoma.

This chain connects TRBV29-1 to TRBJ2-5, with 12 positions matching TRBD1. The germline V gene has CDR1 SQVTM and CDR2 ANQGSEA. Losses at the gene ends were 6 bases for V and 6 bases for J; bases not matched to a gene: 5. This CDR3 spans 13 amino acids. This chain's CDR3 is CSVRGDRGQTQYF. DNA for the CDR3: TGCAGCGTCAGAGGGGACAGGGGGCAGACCCAGTACTTC.

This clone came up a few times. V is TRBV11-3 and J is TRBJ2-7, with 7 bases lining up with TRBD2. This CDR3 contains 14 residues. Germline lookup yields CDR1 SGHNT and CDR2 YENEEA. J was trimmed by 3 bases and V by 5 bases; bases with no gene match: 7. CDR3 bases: TGTGCCAGCAGCGCCGCCGGGACTAACTACGAGCAGTACTTC. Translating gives CASSAAGTNYEQYF.

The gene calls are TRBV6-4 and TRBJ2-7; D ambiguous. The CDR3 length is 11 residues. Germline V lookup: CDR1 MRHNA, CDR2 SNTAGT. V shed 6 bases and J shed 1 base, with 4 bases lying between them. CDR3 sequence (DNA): TGTGCCAGCAGGGATTCCTACGAGCAGTACTTC. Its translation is CASRDSYEQYF.

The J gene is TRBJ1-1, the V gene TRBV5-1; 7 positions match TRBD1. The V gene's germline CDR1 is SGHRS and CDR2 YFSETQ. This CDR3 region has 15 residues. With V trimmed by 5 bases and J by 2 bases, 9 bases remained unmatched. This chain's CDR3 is CASSWRGRTNTEAFF. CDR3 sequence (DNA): TGCGCCAGCAGTTGGAGGGGGCGAACAAACACTGAAGCTTTCTTT.

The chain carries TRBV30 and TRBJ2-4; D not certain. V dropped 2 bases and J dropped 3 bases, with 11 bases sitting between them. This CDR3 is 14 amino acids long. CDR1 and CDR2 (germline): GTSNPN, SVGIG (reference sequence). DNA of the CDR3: TGTGCCTGGAGTCCCGGCAGCTTCAAAAACATTCAGTACTTC. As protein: CAWSPGSFKNIQYF.

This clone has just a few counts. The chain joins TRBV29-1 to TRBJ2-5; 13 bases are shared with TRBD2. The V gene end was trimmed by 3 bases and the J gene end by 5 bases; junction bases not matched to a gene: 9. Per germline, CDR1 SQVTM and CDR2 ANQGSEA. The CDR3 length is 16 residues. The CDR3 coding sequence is TGCAGCGTTGATTGGAGGACTAGCGGGGGAGGTGAGACCCAGTACTTC. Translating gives CSVDWRTSGGGETQYF.